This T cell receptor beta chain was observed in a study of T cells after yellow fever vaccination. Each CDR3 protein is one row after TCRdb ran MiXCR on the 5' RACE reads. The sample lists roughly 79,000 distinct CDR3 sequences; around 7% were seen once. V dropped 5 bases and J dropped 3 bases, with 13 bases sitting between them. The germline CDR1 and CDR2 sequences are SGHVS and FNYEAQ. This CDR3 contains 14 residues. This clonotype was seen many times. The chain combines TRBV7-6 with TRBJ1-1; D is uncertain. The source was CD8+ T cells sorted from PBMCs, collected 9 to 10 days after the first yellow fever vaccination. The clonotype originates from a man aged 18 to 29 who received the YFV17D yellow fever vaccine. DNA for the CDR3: TGTGCCAGCAGCCGGACCCTTAGGGACACTGAAGCTTTCTTT. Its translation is CASSRTLRDTEAFF.